These 29 T cell receptor beta chains share one sample of origin, sequenced in a study of T cells in tuberculosis. Generated by immunoSEQ multiplex PCR, the TCRdb table keeps only in-frame clones and is missing some. The data hold approximately 53,000 clones, with around 96% observed a single time. Time point of the sample: new active TB diagnosis, blood taken before or within 7 days of starting treatment. The sample consisted of PBMCs, taken at tuberculosis diagnosis. The receptors were gathered from an adult with tuberculosis.

The rearrangement uses TRBV7-9 and TRBJ2-7; 8 nucleotides line up with TRBD1. The CDR3 contains 16 residues. V was clipped by 2 bases and J by 4 bases; unmatched bases: 10. CDR1 SEHNR and CDR2 FQNEAQ come from the germline V gene (reference sequence). CDR3 loop: CASSLQGQGLTYEQYF. The DNA of the CDR3 is TGTGCCAGCAGCTTACAAGGACAGGGATTGACTTACGAGCAGTACTTC. The full variable domain, with the rest looked up from reference TRBV7-9 and TRBJ2-7, is DTGVSQNPRHKITKRGQNVTFRCDPISEHNRLYWYRQTLGQGPEFLTYFQNEAQLEKSRLLSDRFSAERPKGSFSTLEIQRTEQGDSAMYLCASSLQGQGLTYEQYFGPGTRLTVT.

The J gene is TRBJ2-1, the V gene TRBV30, with TRBD2 identical over 10 bases. The CDR3 spans 15 residues. Trimming cost V 0 bases and J 8 bases; bases outside gene matches: 7. Per the germline V gene, CDR1 is GTSNPN and CDR2 is SVGIG (reference sequence). CDR3 nucleotides: TGTGCCTGGAGTGTACTGAGCGGGAGGGGCGATGAGCAGTTCTTC. Translated: CAWSVLSGRGDEQFF.

The chain combines TRBV18 with TRBJ2-7; 8 nucleotides align to TRBD1. V shed 0 bases, J shed 3 bases, and the junction held 4 bases outside the gene matches. Germline CDR1 KGHSH, CDR2 LQKENI. This CDR3 has 15 amino acids. The CDR3 sequence: CASSPPGRGLYEQYF. The DNA for the CDR3 is TGTGCCAGCTCACCACCGGGCAGGGGGCTCTACGAGCAGTACTTC.

The V call is TRBV30, the J call TRBJ2-1; TRBD2 matches 11 bases. The ends lost 4 bases at V and 5 bases at J; junction bases unmatched: 4. This CDR3 spans 14 amino acids. Per germline, CDR1 GTSNPN and CDR2 SVGIG (reference sequence). The CDR3 DNA is TGTGCCTGGAATAGCGGGAGGGCCGACAATGAGCAGTTCTTC. This translates into CAWNSGRADNEQFF.

The rearrangement uses TRBV11-2 and TRBJ2-2; TRBD1 aligns across 7 bases. V lost 3 bases to trimming and J lost 6 bases; unmatched junction nucleotides: 7. This CDR3 contains 15 residues. The V gene's germline CDR1 is SGHAT and CDR2 FQNNGV. As DNA, the CDR3 is TGTGCCAGCAGCTTTACGACAGGGTTCGCCGGGGAGCTGTTTTTT. Residues: CASSFTTGFAGELFF.

The V and J genes are TRBV7-6 and TRBJ2-7; 10 nucleotides line up with TRBD1. The CDR3 runs 18 residues. The germline V gene encodes CDR1 SGHVS and CDR2 FNYEAQ. Trimming at V came to 4 bases and at J to 4 bases, leaving 16 bases not matched to a gene. This CDR3 reads CASSSFKPGQGRPYEQYF. The CDR3 DNA reads TGTGCCAGCAGCTCTTTTAAACCGGGACAGGGGCGTCCTTACGAGCAGTACTTC.

This clone was recorded only once. The rearrangement links TRBV5-1 to TRBJ2-1, with TRBD2 identical over 7 bases. The CDR3 runs 14 residues. V dropped 9 bases and J dropped 8; count of bases not matched to a gene: 14. The germline gives CDR1 SGHRS, CDR2 YFSETQ. The chain's CDR3 is CATRPEGGTYEQFF. The CDR3, as DNA: TGCGCCACCAGACCGGAGGGAGGGACCTATGAGCAGTTCTTC.

The chain carries TRBV27 and TRBJ2-7; 7 nucleotides align to TRBD1. The ends lost 3 bases at V and 3 bases at J; junction bases unmatched: 11. Germline V gene sequence: CDR1 MNHEY, CDR2 SMNVEV (reference sequence). The CDR3 is 16 amino acids. This CDR3 is CASSFRTGTVLYEQYF. Here the CDR3 DNA reads TGTGCCAGCAGTTTCCGGACCGGGACAGTCCTCTACGAGCAGTACTTC.

The chain couples TRBV5-1 to TRBJ2-1; 11 bases map to TRBD1. Germline V CDR1 and CDR2: SGHRS, YFSETQ. The J segment lost 5 bases and the V segment lost 3 bases, leaving 7 bases of the junction unmatched. This CDR3 has 16 amino acids. CDR3 residues: CASSSEDRGQHNEQFF. In DNA form, the CDR3 reads TGCGCCAGCAGCTCGGAGGACAGGGGGCAACACAATGAGCAGTTCTTC. The variable domain in full, completed from reference TRBV5-1 and TRBJ2-1, reads KAGVTQTPRYLIKTRGQQVTLSCSPISGHRSVSWYQQTPGQGLQFLFEYFSETQRNKGNFPGRFSGRQFSNSRSEMNVSTLELGDSALYLCASSSEDRGQHNEQFFGPGTRLTVL.

The chain links TRBV1 to TRBJ2-5; TRBD2, as called in the table, went unchecked against the DNA. TRBV1 is termed a pseudogene. The CDR3 runs to 16 residues. The CDR3 loop reads CTSSQVPERNQETQYF. DNA for the CDR3: TGCACCAGCAGCCAAGTCCCCGAGAGGAACCAAGAGACCCAGTACTTC.

The J gene is TRBJ1-2, the V gene TRBV29-1, with TRBD1 identical over 7 bases. CDR1 and CDR2 (germline): SQVTM, ANQGSEA. Unmatched junction bases numbered 13, after V lost 4 bases and J lost 2 bases. This CDR3 has 16 amino acids. The CDR3 bases are TGCAGCGTTGCACGACAGGGTCCAGGCGGGAACTATGGCTACACCTTC. Translated, it gives CSVARQGPGGNYGYTF. Variable domain in full (rest from reference TRBV29-1 and TRBJ1-2): SAVISQKPSRDICQRGTSLTIQCQVDSQVTMMFWYRQQPGQSLTLIATANQGSEATYESGFVIDKFPISRPNLTFSTLTVSNMSPEDSSIYLCSVARQGPGGNYGYTFGSGTRLTVV.

The CDR3 region has the DNA TGTGCCACCTGGAGAACCGGACAGGGGGGAGAGACCCAGTACTTC. Its translation is CATWRTGQGGETQYF. The chain links TRBV2 to TRBJ2-5; TRBD1 matches 10 bases. V gave up 10 bases and J gave up 4 bases; unmatched junction bases: 12. Germline CDR1 reads SNHLY; CDR2 reads FYNNEI. This CDR3 region has 15 residues.

The chain couples TRBV28 to TRBJ1-1, with 7 positions matching TRBD1. The V segment lost 5 bases and the J segment 0 bases; nucleotides outside the gene matches: 6. This CDR3 is 15 amino acids long. Germline V gives CDR1 MDHEN, CDR2 SYDVKM. This chain's CDR3 is CASSIQGTMNTEAFF. CDR3 coding DNA: TGTGCCAGCAGTATACAGGGGACCATGAACACTGAAGCTTTCTTT.

The chain uses TRBV4-3 and TRBJ1-2; possible D gene TRBD1, 5 bases. Trimming took off 4 bases at V and 8 bases at J, with 20 bases between the two ends. The CDR3 spans 15 residues. Germline CDR1 LGHNA, CDR2 YSLEER. In DNA, the CDR3 is TGCGCCAGCAGCCCCCAGCCGTCCACAGGTGGCGGCTACACCTTC. Translation: CASSPQPSTGGGYTF.

Here the CDR3 reads CASSLSRLGAEAFF. The CDR3 DNA follows: TGTGCCAGCAGCTTAAGTCGATTGGGAGCTGAAGCTTTCTTT. The chain uses TRBV7-9 and TRBJ1-1; D uncertain. The V and J ends lost 2 bases and 6 bases respectively, with 13 bases between them. Germline values: CDR1 SEHNR, CDR2 FQNEAQ (reference sequence). CDR3 length equals 14 residues.

The chain is built from TRBV25-1 and TRBJ2-7, with 9 bases aligning to TRBD1. Trimming took 1 base from V and 6 from J; bases not matched to a gene: 7. This CDR3 region has 15 residues. Germline lookup yields CDR1 MGHDK and CDR2 SYGVNS. CDR3 protein: CASSESGTGILEQYF. The CDR3 DNA is TGTGCCAGCAGTGAATCCGGGACAGGGATTCTCGAGCAGTACTTC.

This chain uses TRBV5-1 with TRBJ2-7; 14 bases fit TRBD2. The CDR3 extends over 15 amino acids. With 4 bases clipped from V and 3 bases from J, the junction kept 3 bases outside the gene matches. Germline values: CDR1 SGHRS, CDR2 YFSETQ. The DNA of the CDR3 is TGCGCCAGCAGCCGGGGACTAGCGGGGGACTACGAGCAGTACTTC. This gives the protein CASSRGLAGDYEQYF.

The rearrangement links TRBV5-1 to TRBJ2-5; 8 bases fit TRBD2. The J call may be mistaken, given a closer DNA end match to TRBJ2-7. Germline CDR1 is SGHRS and CDR2 is YFSETQ. The CDR3 sequence is 15 residues long. The DNA of the CDR3 is TGCGCCAGCAGCTTTAGCGGGATCCCCTCCTACGAGCAGTACTTC. Its protein is CASSFSGIPSYEQYF.

This sequence joins TRBV27 and TRBJ1-2, with 8 positions matching TRBD1. The CDR3 spans 13 residues. CDR1 MNHEY and CDR2 SMNVEV come from the germline V gene (reference sequence). With V trimmed by 4 bases and J by 7 bases, 5 bases remained unmatched. In DNA, the CDR3 is TGTGCCAGCAGTTCCCAGGGGGCGCGTGGCTACACCTTC. Translation gives CASSSQGARGYTF.

The V gene is TRBV9, the J gene TRBJ2-3; TRBD2 matches at 9 bases. The germline V gene encodes CDR1 SGDLS and CDR2 YYNGEE. CDR3 size: 16 residues. V gave up 4 bases and J gave up 0 bases; unmatched junction bases: 6. The CDR3 bases are TGTGCCAGCAGCTTTAGCGGGAGACCTAGCACAGATACGCAGTATTTT. It specifies CASSFSGRPSTDTQYF.

Points on this clone: The sample has other DNA sequences that encode this CDR3 too. This chain joins TRBV29-1 and TRBJ2-5; 11 positions match TRBD2. The CDR3 is 14 residues long. Germline CDR1 reads SQVTM; CDR2 reads ANQGSEA. Trimming took 6 bases from V and 2 from J; bases not matched to a gene: 5. The CDR3 reads CSVAGTSGQETQYF. The CDR3 nucleotides are TGCAGCGTCGCCGGGACTAGCGGACAAGAGACCCAGTACTTC.

CDR3 in amino acids: CATRGQGNTEAFF. DNA of the CDR3: TGTGCCACCAGGGGGCAGGGGAACACTGAAGCTTTCTTT. The chain uses TRBV19 and TRBJ1-1; 8 bases are shared with TRBD1. This CDR3 has 13 amino acids. After removal of 10 bases from V and 1 base from J, the junction contained 5 bases not matched to a gene. Germline lookup yields CDR1 LNHDA and CDR2 SQIVND (reference sequence).

This chain joins TRBV6-5 and TRBJ1-1; 10 nucleotides align to TRBD1. Trimming at V came to 6 bases and at J to 6 bases, leaving 4 bases not matched to a gene. The V gene's germline CDR1 is MNHEY and CDR2 SVGAGI. This CDR3 region has 13 residues. The CDR3 DNA reads as TGTGCCAGCAGCACGACAGGGGGCCCTGAAGCTTTCTTT. It yields the protein CASSTTGGPEAFF.

This rearrangement joins TRBV7-2 to TRBJ2-7, with a tentative D call TRBD1 (6 bases). Trimming pared 1 base from V and 6 bases from J, leaving 13 bases between. Germline V gene data show CDR1 as SGHTA and CDR2 as FQGNSA. The CDR3 covers 14 residues. CDR3 nucleotide sequence: TGTGCCAGCAGCTTAGAGGCAGGGGTTGGCGAGCAGTACTTC. Protein product: CASSLEAGVGEQYF.

The gene calls are TRBV30 and TRBJ1-1; TRBD1 matches 8 bases. The J segment lost 6 bases and the V segment lost 5 bases, leaving 11 bases of the junction unmatched. Germline V gene sequence: CDR1 GTSNPN, CDR2 SVGIG (reference sequence). The CDR3 runs to 14 residues. CDR3 amino acids: CAWRRDRLVPEAFF. CDR3 nucleotides: TGTGCCTGGCGCCGGGACAGGTTAGTCCCTGAAGCTTTCTTT.

The rearrangement links TRBV5-8 to TRBJ2-7, with 9 nucleotides matching TRBD1. This CDR3 contains 16 residues. V was clipped by 2 bases and J by 7 bases; unmatched bases: 13. CDR1 is SGHTS and CDR2 is YDEGEE in the germline V gene. The DNA for the CDR3 is TGTGCCAGCAGCTTCATTTCCGGGACAGGGACGGAAGAGCAGTACTTC. It translates to CASSFISGTGTEEQYF. The variable domain in full, completed from reference TRBV5-8 and TRBJ2-7, reads EAGVTQSPTHLIKTRGQQATLRCSPISGHTSVYWYQQALGLGLQFLLWYDEGEERNRGNFPPRFSGRQFPNYSSELNVNALELEDSALYLCASSFISGTGTEEQYFGPGTRLTVT.

This clone appeared once. This chain joins TRBV7-8 and TRBJ2-2; D gene uncertain. This CDR3 comprises 13 residues. Trimming removed 0 bases at V and 4 bases at J, with 3 bases between. Germline V gene sequence: CDR1 SGHVS, CDR2 FQNEAQ. The CDR3 here is CASSLAATGELFF. CDR3 in DNA: TGTGCCAGCAGCTTAGCGGCCACCGGGGAGCTGTTTTTT.

On this clone: The germline gene is not matched at one end of the junction; a read error may be the cause. The chain employs TRBV15 and TRBJ1-2, with 7 bases that match TRBD1. This CDR3 has 14 residues. The germline gives CDR1 LNHNV, CDR2 YYDKDF (reference sequence). The CDR3 spells CATSRETGFYSYTF. CDR3 nucleotide sequence: TGTGCCACCAGCAGAGAGACAGGGTTCTATAGCTACACCTTC.

V and J are TRBV30 and TRBJ1-1; the match to TRBD1 covers 7 bases. Germline CDR1 reads GTSNPN; CDR2 reads SVGIG (reference sequence). The CDR3 is made up of 13 amino acids. V shed 2 bases, J shed 1 base, and the junction held 1 base outside the gene matches. The CDR3 DNA reads TGTGCCTGGAGTTACAGGGGGAACACTGAAGCTTTCTTT. Amino acid sequence: CAWSYRGNTEAFF.